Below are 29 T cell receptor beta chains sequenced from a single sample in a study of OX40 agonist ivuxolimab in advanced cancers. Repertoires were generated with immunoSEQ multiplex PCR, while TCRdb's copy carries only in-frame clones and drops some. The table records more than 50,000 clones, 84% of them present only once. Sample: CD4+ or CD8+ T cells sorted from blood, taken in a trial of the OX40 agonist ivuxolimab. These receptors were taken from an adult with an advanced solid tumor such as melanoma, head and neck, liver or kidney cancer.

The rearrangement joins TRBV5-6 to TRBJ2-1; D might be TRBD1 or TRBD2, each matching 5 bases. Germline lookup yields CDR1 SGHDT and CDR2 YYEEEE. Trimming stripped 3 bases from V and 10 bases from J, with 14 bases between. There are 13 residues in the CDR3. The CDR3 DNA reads TGTGCCAGCAGCTCCGGGGCCCTTCGGGAGCAGTTCTTC. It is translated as CASSSGALREQFF.

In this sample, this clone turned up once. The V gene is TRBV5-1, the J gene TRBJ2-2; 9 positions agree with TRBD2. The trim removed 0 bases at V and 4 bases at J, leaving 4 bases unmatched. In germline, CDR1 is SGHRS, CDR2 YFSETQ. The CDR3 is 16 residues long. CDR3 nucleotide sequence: TGCGCCAGCAGCTTGGAGGGCGGGAGGGGCACCGGGGAGCTGTTTTTT. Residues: CASSLEGGRGTGELFF.

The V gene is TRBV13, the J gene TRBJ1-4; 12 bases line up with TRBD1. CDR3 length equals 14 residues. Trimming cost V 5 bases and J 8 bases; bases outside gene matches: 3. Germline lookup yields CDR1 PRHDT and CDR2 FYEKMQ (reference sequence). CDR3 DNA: TGTGCCAGCAGCCGGGGGACAGGGGGCGAAAAACTGTTTTTT. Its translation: CASSRGTGGEKLFF.

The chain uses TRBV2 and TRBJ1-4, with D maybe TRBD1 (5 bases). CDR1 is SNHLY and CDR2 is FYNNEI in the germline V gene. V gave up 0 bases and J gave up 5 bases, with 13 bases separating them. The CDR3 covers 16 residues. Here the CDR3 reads CASSEALRGANEKLFF. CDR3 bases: TGTGCCAGCAGTGAAGCGCTTCGAGGGGCCAATGAAAAACTGTTTTTT.

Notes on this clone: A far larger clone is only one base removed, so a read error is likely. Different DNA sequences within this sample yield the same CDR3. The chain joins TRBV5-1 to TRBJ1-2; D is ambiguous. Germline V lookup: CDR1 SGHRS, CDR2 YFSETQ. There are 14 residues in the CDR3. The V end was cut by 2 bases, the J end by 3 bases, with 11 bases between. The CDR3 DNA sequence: TGCGCCAGCAGCTTAGATGCCAGTTACTATGGCTACACCTTC. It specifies CASSLDASYYGYTF.

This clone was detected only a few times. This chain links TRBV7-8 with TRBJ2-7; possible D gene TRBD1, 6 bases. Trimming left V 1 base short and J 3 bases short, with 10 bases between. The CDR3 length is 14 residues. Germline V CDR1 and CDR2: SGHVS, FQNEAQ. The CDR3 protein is CASSLGARGYEQYF. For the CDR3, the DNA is TGTGCCAGCAGCTTAGGGGCCAGGGGCTACGAGCAGTACTTC.

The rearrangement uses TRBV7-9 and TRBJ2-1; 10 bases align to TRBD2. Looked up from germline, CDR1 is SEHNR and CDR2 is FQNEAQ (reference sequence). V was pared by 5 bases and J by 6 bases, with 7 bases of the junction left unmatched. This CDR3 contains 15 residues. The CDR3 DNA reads TGTGCCAGCAGCCTTAGCGGGAGGTACGGCAATGAGCAGTTCTTC. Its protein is CASSLSGRYGNEQFF.

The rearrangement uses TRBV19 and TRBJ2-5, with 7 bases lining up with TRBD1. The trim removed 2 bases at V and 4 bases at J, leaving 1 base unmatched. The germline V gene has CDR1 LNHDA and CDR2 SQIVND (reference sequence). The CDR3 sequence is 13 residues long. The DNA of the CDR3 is TGTGCCAGTAGTATAAACAGGGGAGAGACCCAGTACTTC. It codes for CASSINRGETQYF.

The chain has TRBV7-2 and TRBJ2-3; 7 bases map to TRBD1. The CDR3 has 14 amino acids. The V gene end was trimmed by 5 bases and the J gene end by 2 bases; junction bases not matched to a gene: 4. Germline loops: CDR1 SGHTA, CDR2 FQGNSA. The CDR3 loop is CASSPGQVTDTQYF. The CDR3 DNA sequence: TGTGCCAGCAGCCCCGGACAGGTCACAGATACGCAGTATTTT.

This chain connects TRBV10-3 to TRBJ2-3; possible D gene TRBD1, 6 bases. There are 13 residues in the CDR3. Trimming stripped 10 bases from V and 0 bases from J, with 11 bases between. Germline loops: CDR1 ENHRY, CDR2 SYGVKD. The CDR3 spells CATNRESTDTQYF. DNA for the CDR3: TGTGCCACAAACAGGGAGAGCACAGATACGCAGTATTTT.

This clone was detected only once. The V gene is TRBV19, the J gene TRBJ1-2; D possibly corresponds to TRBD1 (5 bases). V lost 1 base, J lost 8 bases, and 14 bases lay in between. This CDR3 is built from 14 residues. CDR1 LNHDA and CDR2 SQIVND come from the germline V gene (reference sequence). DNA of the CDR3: TGTGCCAGTAGTATAGTATCGGGGGACGACGGCTACACCTTC. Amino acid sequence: CASSIVSGDDGYTF.

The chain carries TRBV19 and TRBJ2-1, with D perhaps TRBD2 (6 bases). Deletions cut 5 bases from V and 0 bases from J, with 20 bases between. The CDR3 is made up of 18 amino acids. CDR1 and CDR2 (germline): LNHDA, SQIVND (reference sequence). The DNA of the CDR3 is TGTGCCAGTAGTGCCTCCCCCAATGGACTACTCTCCTACAATGAGCAGTTCTTC. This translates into CASSASPNGLLSYNEQFF. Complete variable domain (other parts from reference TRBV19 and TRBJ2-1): DGGITQSPKYLFRKEGQNVTLSCEQNLNHDAMYWYRQDPGQGLRLIYYSQIVNDFQKGDIAEGYSVSREKKESFPLTVTSAQKNPTAFYLCASSASPNGLLSYNEQFFGPGTRLTVL.

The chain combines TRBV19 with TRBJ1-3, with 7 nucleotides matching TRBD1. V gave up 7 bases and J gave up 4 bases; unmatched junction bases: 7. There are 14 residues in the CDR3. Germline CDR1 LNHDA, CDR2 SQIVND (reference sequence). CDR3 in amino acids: CASITPGQGNTIYF. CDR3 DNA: TGTGCCAGTATCACACCGGGACAGGGAAACACCATATATTTT.

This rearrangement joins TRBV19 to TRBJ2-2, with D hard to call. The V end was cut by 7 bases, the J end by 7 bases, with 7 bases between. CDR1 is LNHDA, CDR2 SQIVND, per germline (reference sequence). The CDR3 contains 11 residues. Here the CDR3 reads CASTKFGELFF. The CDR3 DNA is TGTGCCAGTACTAAATTCGGGGAGCTGTTTTTT. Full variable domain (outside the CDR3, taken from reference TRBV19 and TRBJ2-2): DGGITQSPKYLFRKEGQNVTLSCEQNLNHDAMYWYRQDPGQGLRLIYYSQIVNDFQKGDIAEGYSVSREKKESFPLTVTSAQKNPTAFYLCASTKFGELFFGEGSRLTVL.

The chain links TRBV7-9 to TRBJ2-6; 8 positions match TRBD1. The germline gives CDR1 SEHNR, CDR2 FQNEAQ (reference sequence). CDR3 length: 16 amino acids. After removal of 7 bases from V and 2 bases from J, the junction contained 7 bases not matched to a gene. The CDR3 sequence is CASITARGPGANVLTF. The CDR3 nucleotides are TGTGCCAGCATTACGGCCAGGGGGCCTGGGGCCAACGTCCTGACTTTC.

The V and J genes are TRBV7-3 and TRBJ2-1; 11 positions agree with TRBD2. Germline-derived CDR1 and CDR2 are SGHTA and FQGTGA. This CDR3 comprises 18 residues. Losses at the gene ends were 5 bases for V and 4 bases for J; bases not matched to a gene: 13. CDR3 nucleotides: TGTGCCAGCAGCCCCCTCAGCGGGACTAGCGGCCAGTACAATGAGCAGTTCTTC. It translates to CASSPLSGTSGQYNEQFF.

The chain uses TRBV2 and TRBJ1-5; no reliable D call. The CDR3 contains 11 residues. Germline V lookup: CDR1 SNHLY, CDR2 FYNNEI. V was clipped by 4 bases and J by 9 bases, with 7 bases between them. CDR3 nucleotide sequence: TGTGCCAGCAGTGGCCCAGGGCCCCAGCATTTT. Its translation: CASSGPGPQHF.

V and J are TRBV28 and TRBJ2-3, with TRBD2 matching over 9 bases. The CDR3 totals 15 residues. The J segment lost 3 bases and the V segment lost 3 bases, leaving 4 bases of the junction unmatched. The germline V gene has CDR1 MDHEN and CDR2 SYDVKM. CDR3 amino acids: CASSFWAGGTDTQYF. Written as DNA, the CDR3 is TGTGCCAGCAGTTTTTGGGCGGGGGGGACAGATACGCAGTATTTT.

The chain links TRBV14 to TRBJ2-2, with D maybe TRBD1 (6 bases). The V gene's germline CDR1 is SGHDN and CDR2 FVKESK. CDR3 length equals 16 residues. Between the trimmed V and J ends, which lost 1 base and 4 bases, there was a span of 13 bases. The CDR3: CASSQVFARGTGELFF. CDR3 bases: TGTGCCAGCAGCCAAGTTTTTGCCAGGGGCACCGGGGAGCTGTTTTTT. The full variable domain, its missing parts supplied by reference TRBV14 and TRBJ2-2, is EAGVTQFPSHSVIEKGQTVTLRCDPISGHDNLYWYRRVMGKEIKFLLHFVKESKQDESGMPNNRFLAERTGGTYSTLKVQPAELEDSGVYFCASSQVFARGTGELFFGEGSRLTVL.

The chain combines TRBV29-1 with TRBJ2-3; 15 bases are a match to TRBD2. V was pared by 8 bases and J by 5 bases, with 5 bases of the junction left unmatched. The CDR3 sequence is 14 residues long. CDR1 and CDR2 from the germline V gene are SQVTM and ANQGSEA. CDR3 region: CSIGLAGGRDTQYF. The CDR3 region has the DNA TGCAGCATTGGACTAGCGGGAGGGAGAGATACGCAGTATTTT.

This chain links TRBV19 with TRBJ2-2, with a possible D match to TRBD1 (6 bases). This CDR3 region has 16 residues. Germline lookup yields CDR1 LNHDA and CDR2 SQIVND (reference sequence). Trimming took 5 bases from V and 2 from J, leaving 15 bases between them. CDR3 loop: CASSSLSGQNTGELFF. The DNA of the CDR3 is TGTGCCAGTAGTTCACTCTCGGGACAAAACACCGGGGAGCTGTTTTTT.

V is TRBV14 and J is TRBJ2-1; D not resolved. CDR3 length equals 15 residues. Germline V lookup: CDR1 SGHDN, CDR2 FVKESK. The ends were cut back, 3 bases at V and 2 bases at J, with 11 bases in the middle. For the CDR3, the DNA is TGTGCCAGCAGCCATGGCCGAGGTACCTACAATGAGCAGTTCTTC. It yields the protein CASSHGRGTYNEQFF.

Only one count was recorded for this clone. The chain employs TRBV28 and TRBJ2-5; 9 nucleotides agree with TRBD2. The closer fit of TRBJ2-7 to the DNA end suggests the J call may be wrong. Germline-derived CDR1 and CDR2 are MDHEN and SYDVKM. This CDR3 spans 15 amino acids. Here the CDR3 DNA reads TGTGCCAGCAGTTTATCACTAGCGGGTAACTACGAGCAGTACTTC. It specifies CASSLSLAGNYEQYF.

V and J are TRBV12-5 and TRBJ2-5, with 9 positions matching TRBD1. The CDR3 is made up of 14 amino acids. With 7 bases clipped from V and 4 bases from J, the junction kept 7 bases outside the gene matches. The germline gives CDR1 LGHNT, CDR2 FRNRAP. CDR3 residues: CASVPGTGTETQYF. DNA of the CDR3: TGTGCTAGTGTTCCCGGGACAGGGACAGAGACCCAGTACTTC.

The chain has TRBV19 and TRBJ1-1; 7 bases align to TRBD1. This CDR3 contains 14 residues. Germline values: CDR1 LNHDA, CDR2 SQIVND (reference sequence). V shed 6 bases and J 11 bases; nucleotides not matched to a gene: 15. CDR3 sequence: CASSPRGGAGDAFF. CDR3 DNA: TGTGCCAGTAGCCCCAGGGGGGGGGCTGGGGACGCTTTCTTT.

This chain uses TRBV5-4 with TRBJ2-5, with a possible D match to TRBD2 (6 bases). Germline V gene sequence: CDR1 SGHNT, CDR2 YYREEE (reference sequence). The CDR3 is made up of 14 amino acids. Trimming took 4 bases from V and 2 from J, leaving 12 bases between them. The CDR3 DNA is TGTGCCAGCAGCCCTAAAAGCGGGCAAGAGACCCAGTACTTC. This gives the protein CASSPKSGQETQYF.

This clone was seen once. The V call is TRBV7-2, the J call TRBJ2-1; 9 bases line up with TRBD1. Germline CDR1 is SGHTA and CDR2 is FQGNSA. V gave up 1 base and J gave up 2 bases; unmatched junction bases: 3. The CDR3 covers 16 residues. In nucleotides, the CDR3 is TGTGCCAGCAGCTTAGATGGGACAGGGACCTACAATGAGCAGTTCTTC. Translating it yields CASSLDGTGTYNEQFF.

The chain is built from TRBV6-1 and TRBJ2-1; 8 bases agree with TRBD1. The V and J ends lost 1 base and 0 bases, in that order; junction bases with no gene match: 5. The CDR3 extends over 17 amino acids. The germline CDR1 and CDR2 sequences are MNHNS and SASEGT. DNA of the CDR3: TGTGCCAGCAGTGAAGTTCCAGGGGGCCTCTCCTACAATGAGCAGTTCTTC. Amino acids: CASSEVPGGLSYNEQFF.

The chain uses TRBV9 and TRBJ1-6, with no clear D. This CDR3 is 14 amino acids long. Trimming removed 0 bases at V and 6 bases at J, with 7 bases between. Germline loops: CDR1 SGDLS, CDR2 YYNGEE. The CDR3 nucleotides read TGTGCCAGCAGCGTAGGCCACCTTAATTCACCCCTCCACTTT. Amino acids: CASSVGHLNSPLHF.